Below, 3 T cell receptor beta chains from the same sample are listed, as sequenced in a study of blood T cell repertoires in COVID-19. Here immunoSEQ multiplex PCR was the method, and the copy in TCRdb shows in-frame clones only, minus some. The sample lists roughly 200,000 clones; about 81% were seen once. Input material: peripheral blood. These receptors originate from a woman at least 80 years old with COVID-19, enrolled during active disease.

This clone was seen more than once but under ten times. The chain has TRBV10-1 and TRBJ1-5; 11 bases agree with TRBD1. J was trimmed by 7 bases and V by 10 bases; bases with no gene match: 9. This CDR3 contains 14 residues. Germline V lookup: CDR1 WNHNN, CDR2 SYGVQD (reference sequence). The CDR3 loop is CAISGQGVRQPQHF. The CDR3, as DNA: TGCGCCATTTCGGGACAGGGGGTGCGGCAGCCCCAGCATTTT.

This chain joins TRBV5-4 and TRBJ2-1; 15 bases agree with TRBD2. From germline, CDR1 is SGHNT and CDR2 YYREEE (reference sequence). The CDR3 runs 15 residues. With 2 bases clipped from V and 7 bases from J, the junction kept 1 base outside the gene matches. The CDR3 region has the DNA TGTGCCAGCAGCTTCGGGACTAGCGGGAGGAATGAGCAGTTCTTC. This codes for CASSFGTSGRNEQFF. The full variable domain, completed using reference TRBV5-4 and TRBJ2-1, is ETGVTQSPTHLIKTRGQQVTLRCSSQSGHNTVSWYQQALGQGPQFIFQYYREEENGRGNFPPRFSGLQFPNYSSELNVNALELDDSALYLCASSFGTSGRNEQFFGPGTRLTVL.

V is TRBV2 and J is TRBJ2-5, with D possibly matching TRBD2 (6 bases). Looked up from germline, CDR1 is SNHLY and CDR2 is FYNNEI. V gave up 8 bases and J gave up 5 bases, with 15 bases separating them. This CDR3 is 13 amino acids long. Here the CDR3 DNA reads TGTGCCAGCGGGGTACTAGCTTGGGAGACCCAGTACTTC. Translated, it gives CASGVLAWETQYF. Full variable domain (remainder filled in from reference TRBV2 and TRBJ2-5): EPEVTQTPSHQVTQMGQEVILRCVPISNHLYFYWYRQILGQKVEFLVSFYNNEISEKSEIFDDQFSVERPDGSNFTLKIRSTKLEDSAMYFCASGVLAWETQYFGPGTRLLVL.